The 24 T cell receptor beta chains below were found in one sample sequenced in a study of T cell repertoires in cytomegalovirus infection. Their cognate antigens are unknown. A single record per CDR3 protein comes from TCRdb applying MiXCR to the reads. In the table there are about 330,000 distinct CDR3 sequences, about 35% of which are singletons. The sequencing used cultured PBMCs, collected from culture after CMV antigen stimulation. Receptor source: a human donor in good health (CMV status not recorded). Some clones in this sample may be carry-over from other donors' samples.

V gene TRBV28 combines with J gene TRBJ1-5, with a tentative D call TRBD1 (6 bases). Germline CDR1 MDHEN, CDR2 SYDVKM. V was trimmed by 6 bases and J by 0 bases, leaving 18 bases between them. This CDR3 spans 17 amino acids. Here the CDR3 reads CASSPQPPGDSNQPQHF. DNA for the CDR3: TGTGCCAGCAGCCCCCAACCCCCAGGGGATAGCAATCAGCCCCAGCATTTT.

This clonotype was counted between two and nine times. The rearrangement links TRBV6-5 to TRBJ2-1, with D perhaps matching TRBD2 (5 bases). This CDR3 contains 15 residues. V lost 1 base and J lost 5, with 12 bases in between. CDR1 and CDR2 from the germline V gene are MNHEY and SVGAGI. The CDR3 DNA sequence: TGTGCCAGCAGTTACTGGCCTAGCCGGCACAATGAGCAGTTCTTC. Its translation: CASSYWPSRHNEQFF.

On this clonotype: One end of the junction fails to match germline, which may point to a read error. The chain has TRBV12-3 or TRBV12-4 and TRBJ2-2, with TRBD2 matching 9 bases. This CDR3 has 14 residues. The CDR3 DNA reads as TGTGTCAGCAGCCGTAGCGGGAGTCCCGGGGAGCTGTTTTTT. Its protein product is CVSSRSGSPGELFF.

V is TRBV5-8 and J is TRBJ1-1; weak D call: TRBD1 (6 bases). The V end lost 5 bases, the J end lost 3 bases, and 14 bases lay between the germline ends. The CDR3 has 14 residues. Germline V gene lookup returns CDR1 SGHTS and CDR2 YDEGEE. This chain's CDR3 is CASSIQGYHTEAFF. CDR3 bases: TGTGCCAGCAGTATACAGGGTTACCACACTGAAGCTTTCTTT.

This clonotype was detected a few times. The rearrangement uses TRBV25-1 and TRBJ1-2; TRBD1 matches at 7 bases. CDR1 is MGHDK, CDR2 SYGVNS, per germline. The CDR3 length is 13 residues. The junction had 0 bases not matched to a gene; V was cut back by 3 bases and J by 2 bases. As DNA, the CDR3 is TGTGCCAGCAGTGACAGGGGGAACTATGGCTACACCTTC. It codes for CASSDRGNYGYTF.

This clonotype was detected only a few times. This rearrangement joins TRBV7-2 to TRBJ2-2; 11 bases line up with TRBD2. CDR1 and CDR2 from the germline V gene are SGHTA and FQGNSA. The CDR3 sequence is 18 residues long. The trim removed 0 bases at V and 5 bases at J, leaving 8 bases unmatched. The CDR3 nucleotides read TGTGCCAGCAGCTTAGCGCCTAGCGGGAGGTTGTCTACCGGGGAGCTGTTTTTT. It yields the protein CASSLAPSGRLSTGELFF. The full variable domain, in which reference TRBV7-2 and TRBJ2-2 provide the parts outside the CDR3, is GAGVSQSPSNKVTEKGKDVELRCDPISGHTALYWYRQSLGQGLEFLIYFQGNSAPDKSGLPSDRFSAERTGGSVSTLTIQRTQQEDSAVYLCASSLAPSGRLSTGELFFGEGSRLTVL.

This chain uses TRBV2 with TRBJ1-1, with 11 bases lining up with TRBD1. After removal of 2 bases from V and 5 bases from J, the junction contained 4 bases not matched to a gene. Germline V lookup: CDR1 SNHLY, CDR2 FYNNEI. The CDR3 runs 15 residues. This chain's CDR3 is CASSERGTGGTEAFF. For the CDR3, the DNA is TGTGCCAGCAGTGAAAGGGGGACAGGGGGTACTGAAGCTTTCTTT.

The chain uses TRBV6-2 or TRBV6-3 and TRBJ1-1, with 7 bases identical to TRBD1. There are 11 residues in the CDR3. Germline values: CDR1 MNHEY, CDR2 SVGEGT. The trim removed 6 bases at V and 8 bases at J, leaving 3 bases unmatched. The CDR3 DNA is TGTGCCAGCAGCATGGGACAGGAAGCTTTCTTT. This translates into CASSMGQEAFF.

The rearrangement joins TRBV7-2 to TRBJ2-1, with D possibly TRBD2 on 6 matching bases. Deletions cut 6 bases from V and 13 bases from J, with 16 bases between. The germline gives CDR1 SGHTA, CDR2 FQGNSA. The CDR3 is 12 residues long. The CDR3, as DNA: TGTGCCAGCAGAAAGGCTAGCGAAAATCAGTTCTTC. This gives the protein CASRKASENQFF.

This chain joins TRBV30 and TRBJ2-5; no definite D call. Germline values: CDR1 GTSNPN, CDR2 SVGIG (reference sequence). V was pared by 0 bases and J by 3 bases, with 5 bases between. The CDR3 loop spans 12 amino acids. The DNA of the CDR3 is TGTGCCTGGAGTGTACAAGAAGAGACCCAGTACTTC. Translation gives CAWSVQEETQYF.

This clonotype came up a few times. The V call is TRBV12-3 or TRBV12-4, the J call TRBJ2-1; D possibly corresponds to TRBD1 (5 bases). Trimming removed 1 base from V and 4 bases from J, with 8 bases in between. The CDR3 loop spans 14 amino acids. The CDR3 DNA sequence: TGTGCCAGCAGTTTAGTGACAGTGTACAATGAGCAGTTCTTC. It codes for CASSLVTVYNEQFF.

This chain uses TRBV6-8 with TRBJ1-5; TRBD1 might be the D (5 bases). Trimming pared 2 bases from V and 2 bases from J, leaving 7 bases between. The CDR3 sequence is 14 residues long. Germline CDR1 MNHGY, CDR2 SAAAGT. CDR3 amino acids: CASSYRGGNQPQHF. The CDR3, as DNA: TGTGCCAGCAGTTACAGGGGTGGCAATCAGCCCCAGCATTTT.

This clonotype was seen only a few times. The V gene is TRBV6-1, the J gene TRBJ1-1; D is unresolved. Germline lookup yields CDR1 MNHNS and CDR2 SASEGT. CDR3 length: 11 amino acids. V was trimmed by 10 bases and J by 9 bases, leaving 15 bases between them. The CDR3 loop is CATQTLPKAFF. The CDR3 DNA is TGTGCCACCCAAACCCTGCCGAAAGCTTTCTTT.

The chain is built from TRBV29-1 and TRBJ1-4; 10 nucleotides match TRBD1. This CDR3 has 15 residues. V lost 6 bases and J lost 0; bases outside the gene matches: 4. Per the germline V gene, CDR1 is SQVTM and CDR2 is ANQGSEA. CDR3 loop: CSVRTGGATNEKLFF. The CDR3, as DNA: TGCAGCGTCCGGACAGGGGGTGCAACTAATGAAAAACTGTTTTTT.

This rearrangement joins TRBV6-2 or TRBV6-3 to TRBJ2-1; 8 positions match TRBD2. Germline CDR1 is MNHEY and CDR2 is SVGEGT. The CDR3 loop spans 17 amino acids. V lost 4 bases and J lost 5; bases outside the gene matches: 13. The DNA of the CDR3 is TGTGCCAGCAGTTTGAACGTGGCGGGGGGTAAGAACAATGAGCAGTTCTTC. The encoded protein is CASSLNVAGGKNNEQFF.

The genes are TRBV4-1 and TRBJ2-1; 13 bases map to TRBD2. The CDR3 has 15 amino acids. The ends lost 5 bases at V and 9 bases at J; junction bases unmatched: 7. Germline V gene data show CDR1 as MGHRA and CDR2 as YSYEKL. This chain's CDR3 is CASSYRTSGSGEQFF. The CDR3 DNA is TGCGCCAGCAGCTATCGGACTAGCGGGAGTGGTGAGCAGTTCTTC.

The chain is built from TRBV29-1 and TRBJ2-5; perhaps TRBD2 as D (6 bases). Trimming took off 7 bases at V and 5 bases at J, with 17 bases between the two ends. This CDR3 contains 13 residues. Germline CDR1 reads SQVTM; CDR2 reads ANQGSEA. The DNA for the CDR3 is TGCAGCGCGCGGGGTGGGCTTCGGGAGACCCAGTACTTC. Protein: CSARGGLRETQYF.

The chain combines TRBV6-1 with TRBJ2-2, with 10 bases matching TRBD2. The CDR3 is made up of 18 amino acids. In germline, CDR1 is MNHNS, CDR2 SASEGT. With V trimmed by 6 bases and J by 1 base, 11 bases remained unmatched. In DNA, the CDR3 is TGTGCCAGCAGATGGTTCCGGACTAGCGGCAAGAACACCGGGGAGCTGTTTTTT. Translating it yields CASRWFRTSGKNTGELFF.

The rearrangement joins TRBV15 to TRBJ1-3; D is unclear. The V gene's germline CDR1 is LNHNV and CDR2 YYDKDF (reference sequence). This CDR3 has 15 amino acids. V was shortened by 0 bases and J by 4 bases, with 10 bases between the two germline ends. CDR3 bases: TGTGCCACCAGCAGAGATGGTGGCACGGGAAACACCATATATTTT. Its translation: CATSRDGGTGNTIYF. Full variable domain (outside the CDR3, taken from reference TRBV15 and TRBJ1-3): DAMVIQNPRYQVTQFGKPVTLSCSQTLNHNVMYWYQQKSSQAPKLLFHYYDKDFNNEADTPDNFQSRRPNTSFCFLDIRSPGLGDTAMYLCATSRDGGTGNTIYFGEGSWLTVV.

This clonotype was counted only a few times. This rearrangement joins TRBV24-1 to TRBJ2-1, with D hard to call. V lost 6 bases and J lost 2, with 10 bases in between. The CDR3 contains 14 residues. Per the germline V gene, CDR1 is KGHDR and CDR2 is SFDVKD. The CDR3 is CATSNLDPYNEQFF. The CDR3 nucleotides read TGTGCCACCAGTAATCTGGACCCCTACAATGAGCAGTTCTTC.

J is TRBJ1-1 and V is TRBV12-3 or TRBV12-4; maybe TRBD1 (5 bases). There are 13 residues in the CDR3. Trimming removed 3 bases at V and 7 bases at J, with 12 bases between. CDR3 sequence: CASSFQGTGEAFF. The DNA of the CDR3 is TGTGCCAGCAGTTTTCAGGGTACGGGTGAAGCTTTCTTT.

The chain uses TRBV7-9 and TRBJ1-3; D is uncertain. The CDR3 totals 15 residues. From germline, CDR1 is SEHNR and CDR2 FQNEAQ (reference sequence). The V end lost 1 base, the J end lost 2 bases, and 9 bases lay between the germline ends. CDR3 coding DNA: TGTGCCAGCAGCTTAGGGGAAAGGCCTGGAAACACCATATATTTT. This sequence encodes CASSLGERPGNTIYF.

Turning to this clonotype: The junction departs from the called germline gene at one end, perhaps through a read error. The chain has TRBV5-3 and TRBJ2-1; D call uncertain. TRBV5-3 is an open reading frame, and its role is uncertain. There are 13 residues in the CDR3. As DNA, the CDR3 is TGTGCCAGCAGCTGGGCAGGATCGGATGAGCAGTTCTTC. This translates into CASSWAGSDEQFF.

The CDR3 DNA reads TGTGCCAGCAGCCGAGGACAGGGAAGCTATGGCTACACCTTC. As protein: CASSRGQGSYGYTF. The J gene is TRBJ1-2, the V gene TRBV12-3 or TRBV12-4; TRBD1 matches 8 bases. Trimming removed 6 bases from V and 4 bases from J; junction bases left unmatched: 7. This CDR3 is built from 14 residues.